The T cell receptor (beta chain) described here comes from a study of identifying expanded T cells in peripheral blood. Broader study findings: Across healthy donors, higher total template counts meant significantly greater roughly 2-week count variance. Roughly 1.2 clones differed between technical replicates, versus about 15 and 19 over time.

Comments on this clone: The antigen is undetermined.

The V and J ends lost 5 bases and 4 bases, in that order; junction bases with no gene match: 8. This CDR3 is built from 15 residues. From germline, CDR1 is SGHVS and CDR2 FQNEAQ. During the collection period, no donor immune events like infections were recorded. Sequencing used immunoSEQ multiplex PCR; TCRdb keeps in-frame clones, though not all of them. The profile shows under 120,000 clones, roughly 91% of them singletons. Material: blood. This clonotype originated in a person aged 18 to 75 in good health. This chain joins TRBV7-8 and TRBJ2-7, with 10 bases that match TRBD2. The CDR3 sequence is CASSVRLAGEYEQYF. CDR3 DNA sequence: TGTGCCAGCAGCGTCAGACTAGCGGGCGAATACGAGCAGTACTTC.